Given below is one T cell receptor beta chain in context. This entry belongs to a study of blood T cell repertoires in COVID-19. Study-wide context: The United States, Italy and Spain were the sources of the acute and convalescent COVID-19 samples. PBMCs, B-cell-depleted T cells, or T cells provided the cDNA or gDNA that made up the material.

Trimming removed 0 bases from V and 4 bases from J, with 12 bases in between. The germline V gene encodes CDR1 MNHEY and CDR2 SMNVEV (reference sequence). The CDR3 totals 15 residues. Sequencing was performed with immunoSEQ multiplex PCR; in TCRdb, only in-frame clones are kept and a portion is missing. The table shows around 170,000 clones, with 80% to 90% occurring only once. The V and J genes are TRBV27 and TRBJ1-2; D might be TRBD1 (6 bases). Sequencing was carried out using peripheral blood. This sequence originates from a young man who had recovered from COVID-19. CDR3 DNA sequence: TGTGCCAGCAGTTTATCGCCTGCAGGGGCCTATGGCTACACCTTC. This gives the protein CASSLSPAGAYGYTF.